The 11 T cell receptor beta chains below come from one sample, sequenced in a study of T-cell memory formation after mild COVID-19. TCRdb passed the 5' RACE reads through MiXCR, listing each CDR3 protein once. The sample carries about 620,000 distinct CDR3 sequences, over 15% recorded once. The sample comprised PBMCs or a T cell subset sorted from them (not recorded which). All receptors derive from an adult woman who had mild COVID-19 (a few samples of this study predate the infection). Cell type and time point are not known.

This clonotype was detected a few times. This rearrangement joins TRBV5-4 to TRBJ2-2; TRBD1 aligns across 7 bases. The germline gives CDR1 SGHNT, CDR2 YYREEE (reference sequence). With 0 bases clipped from V and 2 bases from J, the junction kept 4 bases outside the gene matches. The CDR3 has 16 amino acids. CDR3 region: CASSLGTGRNTGELFF. DNA of the CDR3: TGTGCCAGCAGCTTGGGGACAGGAAGAAACACCGGGGAGCTGTTTTTT.

This clonotype was counted at least ten times. The chain employs TRBV7-3 and TRBJ2-1, with 10 bases that match TRBD2. Germline lookup yields CDR1 SGHTA and CDR2 FQGTGA. The CDR3 is 17 residues long. Germline trimming cut 5 bases from V and 6 bases from J; bases unmatched to any gene: 13. The CDR3 sequence is CASSPQGPSGGGNEQFF. As DNA, the CDR3 is TGTGCCAGCAGCCCTCAAGGGCCTAGCGGGGGTGGCAATGAGCAGTTCTTC.

This clonotype was detected only a few times. The chain is built from TRBV14 and TRBJ2-2; 9 bases are a match to TRBD2. The CDR3 loop spans 14 amino acids. With V trimmed by 4 bases and J by 6 bases, 3 bases remained unmatched. Germline values: CDR1 SGHDN, CDR2 FVKESK. CDR3 sequence (DNA): TGTGCCAGCAGCCCTAGGACTAGCGCCGGGGAGCTGTTTTTT. As protein: CASSPRTSAGELFF.

This clonotype was seen a few times. The chain links TRBV5-1 to TRBJ1-5; D is uncertain. Trimming shortened V by 0 bases and J by 1 base, and 11 bases separated the two germline ends. The CDR3 runs to 16 residues. CDR1 is SGHRS and CDR2 is YFSETQ in the germline V gene. The CDR3 DNA reads TGCGCCAGCAGCTTGGAGCCACTTGGGAGCAATCAGCCCCAGCATTTT. It yields the protein CASSLEPLGSNQPQHF.

This clonotype occurred a few times. The chain carries TRBV3-1 and TRBJ1-1, with TRBD1 as a possible D gene (5 bases). CDR1 LGHDT and CDR2 YNNKEL come from the germline V gene (reference sequence). The V and J ends lost 0 bases and 2 bases respectively, with 19 bases between them. The CDR3 consists of 18 residues. The CDR3 DNA follows: TGTGCCAGCAGCCAAGAACTTACAGGAGAGGATATCAACACTGAAGCTTTCTTT. It is translated as CASSQELTGEDINTEAFF.

A few counts support this clonotype. V is TRBV20-1 and J is TRBJ2-4; the D is unclear. Looked up from germline, CDR1 is DFQATT and CDR2 is SNEGSKA (reference sequence). The CDR3 is made up of 15 amino acids. With 0 bases removed from V and 0 bases from J, the gap between germline ends came to 9 bases. The CDR3 DNA sequence: TGCAGTGCTAGAGAACCCGGGCTAGCCAAAAACATTCAGTACTTC. Protein: CSAREPGLAKNIQYF.

V gene TRBV3-1 combines with J gene TRBJ2-3; D remains unclear. Germline V gene lookup returns CDR1 LGHDT and CDR2 YNNKEL (reference sequence). V lost 0 bases, J lost 3 bases, and 10 bases lay in between. The CDR3 is made up of 15 amino acids. The CDR3, as DNA: TGTGCCAGCAGCCAAGAAGGTCGACCGACAGATACGCAGTATTTT. The encoded protein is CASSQEGRPTDTQYF.

The V and J genes are TRBV4-1 and TRBJ1-2; 9 positions agree with TRBD1. CDR1 and CDR2 from the germline V gene are MGHRA and YSYEKL. J was trimmed by 8 bases and V by 3 bases; bases with no gene match: 7. This CDR3 has 14 residues. The CDR3 spells CASSQPTGGLGYTF. CDR3 in DNA: TGCGCCAGCAGCCAGCCTACAGGGGGCTTAGGCTACACCTTC.

J is TRBJ2-3 and V is TRBV7-8, with TRBD2 matching over 11 bases. Losses at the gene ends were 5 bases for V and 2 bases for J; bases not matched to a gene: 6. The germline gives CDR1 SGHVS, CDR2 FQNEAQ. The CDR3 has 16 amino acids. CDR3 sequence reads: CASSPASGRPTDTQYF. The CDR3, as DNA: TGTGCCAGCAGCCCTGCTAGCGGGAGGCCCACAGATACGCAGTATTTT.

The V call is TRBV7-9, the J call TRBJ2-7; D is unclear. There are 15 residues in the CDR3. In germline, CDR1 is SEHNR, CDR2 FQNEAQ (reference sequence). V was clipped by 1 base and J by 5 bases, with 15 bases between them. The CDR3 DNA reads TGTGCCAGCAGCTTAGAATCCCTAAGTGGGGACGAGCAGTACTTC. This translates into CASSLESLSGDEQYF.

This sequence joins TRBV10-3 and TRBJ2-3; D is unresolved. CDR1 and CDR2 (germline): ENHRY, SYGVKD. This CDR3 is 14 amino acids long. With 7 bases removed from V and 2 bases from J, the gap between germline ends came to 13 bases. In nucleotides, the CDR3 is TGTGCCATCAAGACGGCGCCATACACAGATACGCAGTATTTT. As protein: CAIKTAPYTDTQYF.